This T cell receptor beta chain is from a study of blood T cell repertoires in COVID-19. Authors' methods: Reference gene primer amplification yielded estimated nucleated cell counts. The table came from immunoSEQ multiplex PCR; TCRdb's copy has only in-frame clones and leaves some out. V and J calls and clone size come straight from that table; D and trimming were deduced from the DNA. This repertoire shows hundreds of thousands of clones, roughly 90% found once; its top ten account for 3.5% to 4.5%. The sequenced sample was peripheral blood. The receptor was derived from a woman between 50 and 59 years old with active or convalescent COVID-19.

The CDR3 reads CASNQPGTDTQYF. The CDR3 region has the DNA TGTGCCAGTAACCAACCAGGCACAGATACGCAGTATTTT. J is TRBJ2-3 and V is TRBV19; D remains unclear. V was shortened by 7 bases and J by 1 base, with 9 bases between the two germline ends. Germline V gene data show CDR1 as LNHDA and CDR2 as SQIVND (reference sequence). The CDR3 contains 13 residues. The full variable domain, rest sourced from reference TRBV19 and TRBJ2-3, is DGGITQSPKYLFRKEGQNVTLSCEQNLNHDAMYWYRQDPGQGLRLIYYSQIVNDFQKGDIAEGYSVSREKKESFPLTVTSAQKNPTAFYLCASNQPGTDTQYFGPGTRLTVL.